This entry lists 26 T cell receptor beta chains sequenced from one sample in a study of blood T cell repertoires in COVID-19. The table came from immunoSEQ multiplex PCR; TCRdb's copy has only in-frame clones and leaves some out. The sample consists of tens of thousands of clones, about 90% of them appearing once. Sequenced input: peripheral blood. These receptor sequences come from a man aged 80 or over in a cohort sampled during active COVID-19.

The genes are TRBV5-8 and TRBJ2-5; TRBD1 matches 7 bases. Germline CDR1 is SGHTS and CDR2 is YDEGEE. The trim removed 3 bases at V and 3 bases at J, leaving 8 bases unmatched. CDR3 length: 15 residues. The CDR3 region is CASSSTGTAKETQYF. The CDR3 nucleotides read TGTGCCAGCAGCTCAACCGGGACAGCTAAAGAGACCCAGTACTTC.

This chain joins TRBV11-1 and TRBJ2-3; 8 positions match TRBD1. V lost 3 bases to trimming and J lost 2 bases; unmatched junction nucleotides: 7. The CDR3 length is 16 residues. Germline CDR1 reads SGHAT; CDR2 reads FQDESV (reference sequence). The DNA of the CDR3 is TGTGCCAGCAGCTTGCCGGCAGGGGGCCCCACAGATACGCAGTATTTT. Amino acid sequence: CASSLPAGGPTDTQYF.

As DNA, the CDR3 is TGTGCCAGCAGTTCCCGCCGGGATCAGCCCCAGCATTTT. The encoded protein is CASSSRRDQPQHF. This rearrangement joins TRBV12-3 or TRBV12-4 to TRBJ1-5; D call uncertain. V shed 4 bases and J shed 5 bases, with 9 bases lying between them. This CDR3 contains 13 residues.

The V and J genes are TRBV6-5 and TRBJ2-1; 15 nucleotides align to TRBD2. The CDR3 has 13 residues. Unmatched junction bases numbered 3, after V lost 6 bases and J lost 12 bases. From germline, CDR1 is MNHEY and CDR2 SVGAGI. The CDR3 sequence is CASSGLAGGLQFF. The DNA of the CDR3 is TGTGCCAGCAGCGGACTAGCGGGAGGGTTGCAGTTCTTC.

This clone was detected a few times. The V call is TRBV9, the J call TRBJ2-5; D is perhaps TRBD1 (5 bases). This CDR3 contains 14 residues. Per germline, CDR1 SGDLS and CDR2 YYNGEE. V lost 0 bases and J 4 bases, leaving 10 bases between the germline ends. CDR3 nucleotide sequence: TGTGCCAGCAGCGTAGGAAGGACAACAGAGACCCAGTACTTC. This codes for CASSVGRTTETQYF.

This clone was seen only a few times. This chain uses TRBV7-3 with TRBJ2-2; possibly TRBD2 for D (6 bases). Trimming removed 5 bases from V and 6 bases from J, with 16 bases in between. From germline, CDR1 is SGHTA and CDR2 FQGTGA. The CDR3 runs to 15 residues. The CDR3 region is CASSPGAGPSGELFF. The CDR3 DNA reads TGTGCCAGCAGCCCCGGGGCGGGGCCGTCCGGGGAGCTGTTTTTT.

The chain has TRBV11-2 and TRBJ1-2, with D possibly TRBD1 on 5 matching bases. CDR1 and CDR2 (germline): SGHAT, FQNNGV. Trimming shortened V by 5 bases and J by 4 bases, and 14 bases separated the two germline ends. This CDR3 has 14 amino acids. In nucleotides, the CDR3 is TGTGCCAGCAGCAGCATAGGGGTTGGCTATGGCTACACCTTC. This sequence encodes CASSSIGVGYGYTF.

V usage is TRBV7-3 and J usage is TRBJ1-1; D might be TRBD1 (5 bases). V was pared by 2 bases and J by 3 bases, with 10 bases between. The CDR3 is 14 amino acids. Looked up from germline, CDR1 is SGHTA and CDR2 is FQGTGA. Here the CDR3 DNA reads TGTGCCAGCAGCTTACAGGGAAGAGACACTGAAGCTTTCTTT. Translated: CASSLQGRDTEAFF.

The V call is TRBV19, the J call TRBJ2-1; 14 bases align to TRBD2. Germline V gene data show CDR1 as LNHDA and CDR2 as SQIVND (reference sequence). CDR3 size: 16 residues. With 4 bases clipped from V and 7 bases from J, the junction kept 6 bases outside the gene matches. CDR3 amino acids: CASSTRTSGGPNEQFF. The CDR3 DNA reads as TGTGCCAGTAGTACCCGGACTAGCGGGGGGCCGAATGAGCAGTTCTTC.

CDR3 nucleotide sequence: TGTGCCAGCAGGCGGGAGACGGGAGAGCAGTACTTC. The encoded protein is CASRRETGEQYF. The chain uses TRBV12-3 or TRBV12-4 and TRBJ2-7; 7 positions match TRBD2. This CDR3 spans 12 amino acids. V lost 6 bases and J lost 7; bases outside the gene matches: 6.

This clone was seen more than once but under ten times. This chain connects TRBV30 to TRBJ1-5; TRBD1 aligns across 8 bases. J was trimmed by 6 bases and V by 2 bases; bases with no gene match: 9. CDR1 is GTSNPN, CDR2 SVGIG, per germline (reference sequence). The CDR3 is 15 residues long. The CDR3 DNA is TGTGCCTGGAGTCCCCTGGGCAGGGGGCCTCAGCCCCAGCATTTT. Encoded protein: CAWSPLGRGPQPQHF. The complete variable domain, with remaining parts taken from reference TRBV30 and TRBJ1-5, reads SQTIHQWPATLVQPVGSPLSLECTVEGTSNPNLYWYRQAAGRGLQLLFYSVGIGQISSEVPQNLSASRPQDRQFILSSKKLLLSDSGFYLCAWSPLGRGPQPQHFGDGTRLSIL.

A few counts support this clone. This sequence joins TRBV5-1 and TRBJ1-5, with TRBD1 matching 9 bases. Unmatched junction bases numbered 3, after V lost 0 bases and J lost 2 bases. CDR3 length: 16 residues. The germline CDR1 and CDR2 sequences are SGHRS and YFSETQ. The CDR3 region is CASSLGTGAGNQPQHF. The CDR3 region has the DNA TGCGCCAGCAGCTTGGGGACAGGGGCCGGCAATCAGCCCCAGCATTTT.

The rearrangement links TRBV2 to TRBJ2-7; the match to TRBD1 covers 10 bases. Germline CDR1 reads SNHLY; CDR2 reads FYNNEI. Unmatched junction bases numbered 4, after V lost 6 bases and J lost 5 bases. CDR3 length equals 13 residues. The DNA for the CDR3 is TGTGCCAGCAGACGGGACAGGGGCGACGAGCAGTACTTC. Its translation is CASRRDRGDEQYF.

The rearrangement links TRBV3-1 (or the pseudogene TRBV3-2) to TRBJ1-3; unclear D gene. Trimming removed 7 bases from V and 1 base from J, with 14 bases in between. There are 15 residues in the CDR3. Germline V gene data show CDR1 as LGHDT and CDR2 as YNNKEL (reference sequence). The CDR3 reads CASTPVYPSGNTIYF. As DNA, the CDR3 is TGTGCCAGCACCCCGGTATATCCATCTGGAAACACCATATATTTT.

V and J are TRBV7-3 and TRBJ2-3; perhaps TRBD2 as D (6 bases). The CDR3 is 15 residues long. The V gene lost 5 bases and the J gene lost 0 bases, with 12 bases spanning the gap. Germline values: CDR1 SGHTA, CDR2 FQGTGA. CDR3 region: CASSPRGESTDTQYF. CDR3 DNA sequence: TGTGCCAGCAGCCCACGCGGGGAAAGCACAGATACGCAGTATTTT.

This chain connects TRBV18 to TRBJ1-5; D is unresolved. Germline CDR1 and CDR2: KGHSH and LQKENI. The length of the CDR3 is 16 residues. V was trimmed by 0 bases and J by 2 bases, leaving 11 bases between them. Here the CDR3 reads CASSPPKSAGNQPQHF. The CDR3 DNA is TGTGCCAGCTCACCACCCAAGTCAGCGGGCAATCAGCCCCAGCATTTT.

CDR3 DNA: TGTGCCAGCAGATCCACAGATTTTGTACAAGAGACCCAGTACTTC. Amino acid sequence: CASRSTDFVQETQYF. V usage is TRBV6-6 and J usage is TRBJ2-5; D unresolved. Germline CDR1 MNHNY, CDR2 SVGAGI (reference sequence). Trimming cost V 6 bases and J 2 bases, with 16 bases left between them. The CDR3 spans 15 residues.

The CDR3 region is CASSIGRDYNEQFF. CDR3 in DNA: TGTGCCAGCAGTATCGGGAGGGACTACAATGAGCAGTTCTTC. This chain joins TRBV6-2 or TRBV6-3 and TRBJ2-1; TRBD2 matches at 8 bases. The J segment lost 3 bases and the V segment lost 5 bases, leaving 3 bases of the junction unmatched. This CDR3 is built from 14 residues. The germline gives CDR1 MNHEY, CDR2 SVGEGT.

The rearrangement uses TRBV5-1 and TRBJ2-7; 7 bases agree with TRBD1. This CDR3 region has 14 residues. V shed 2 bases, J shed 2 bases, and the junction held 4 bases outside the gene matches. Germline CDR1 is SGHRS and CDR2 is YFSETQ. This CDR3 is CASSLGQDAYEQYF. As DNA, the CDR3 is TGCGCCAGCAGCTTAGGACAGGATGCCTACGAGCAGTACTTC.

This clone was counted a few times. This chain joins TRBV5-1 and TRBJ1-5; D is uncertain. CDR1 is SGHRS, CDR2 YFSETQ, per germline. The V gene lost 0 bases and the J gene lost 0 bases, with 7 bases spanning the gap. This CDR3 has 15 amino acids. The CDR3 protein is CASSLGLDSNQPQHF. CDR3 in DNA: TGCGCCAGCAGCTTGGGGCTTGATAGCAATCAGCCCCAGCATTTT.

The chain links TRBV6-2 or TRBV6-3 to TRBJ2-2; 9 bases line up with TRBD2. Germline assignment: CDR1 MNHEY and CDR2 SVGEGT. Germline trimming cut 5 bases from V and 5 bases from J; bases unmatched to any gene: 12. The CDR3 loop spans 17 amino acids. For the CDR3, the DNA is TGTGCCAGCAGTGTTAGCGGGAGTACTACTGGGACCGGGGAGCTGTTTTTT. Protein sequence: CASSVSGSTTGTGELFF.

The chain couples TRBV5-6 to TRBJ1-2, with 8 positions matching TRBD1. V shed 3 bases, J shed 3 bases, and the junction held 4 bases outside the gene matches. The germline gives CDR1 SGHDT, CDR2 YYEEEE. This CDR3 has 14 amino acids. This CDR3 reads CASSSDRGYYGYTF. The DNA for the CDR3 is TGTGCCAGCAGCTCCGACAGGGGTTACTATGGCTACACCTTC.

This clone was seen a single time. CDR3: CASSLGIMNTEAFF. Written as DNA, the CDR3 is TGTGCCAGCAGCTTAGGTATAATGAACACTGAAGCTTTCTTT. The genes are TRBV11-2 and TRBJ1-1; no clear D. The CDR3 has 14 residues. Between the trimmed V and J ends, which lost 1 base and 0 bases, there was a span of 6 bases. The V gene's germline CDR1 is SGHAT and CDR2 FQNNGV.

This clone was counted only a few times. CDR3: CASSRNRGRNTEAFF. The CDR3 bases are TGTGCCAGCAGTCGTAACAGGGGGCGGAACACTGAAGCTTTCTTT. This chain uses TRBV27 with TRBJ1-1; 9 nucleotides agree with TRBD1. Germline CDR1 is MNHEY and CDR2 is SMNVEV (reference sequence). The ends lost 5 bases at V and 1 base at J; junction bases unmatched: 5. The CDR3 is 15 residues long.

The chain is built from TRBV6-5 and TRBJ1-2; TRBD1 agrees at 12 bases. V dropped 7 bases and J dropped 5; count of bases not matched to a gene: 8. This CDR3 region has 15 residues. Germline lookup yields CDR1 MNHEY and CDR2 SVGAGI. CDR3 loop: CASKLGTGGQYGYTF. The CDR3 nucleotides are TGTGCCAGCAAGTTGGGGACAGGGGGCCAATATGGCTACACCTTC.

The J gene is TRBJ2-7, the V gene TRBV5-6, with 10 bases lining up with TRBD1. Germline lookup yields CDR1 SGHDT and CDR2 YYEEEE. V gave up 4 bases and J gave up 3 bases; unmatched junction bases: 4. The CDR3 loop spans 14 amino acids. CDR3 sequence (DNA): TGTGCCAGCAGCCCGGGACAGGGGATCTACGAGCAGTACTTC. This translates into CASSPGQGIYEQYF.